This passage covers 9 T cell receptor beta chains from one sample sequenced in a study of HIV-infected patients and healthy controls. No cell fractionation was done, so the repertoire covers all unsorted peripheral blood T cells. cDNA was made from about 500 ng RNA using alpha and beta constant primers. Using multiplexing indices, alpha and beta chain libraries were generated apart by chain-specific third strand synthesis. TCRdb reanalysed the 5' RACE reads using MiXCR and keeps one entry per CDR3 protein. The sample carries about 12,000 distinct CDR3 sequences, approximately 10% recorded once. What was sequenced was blood. All receptors derive from an adult in good health.

The chain recombines TRBV29-1 with TRBJ2-5; TRBD2 aligns across 7 bases. The CDR3 runs to 16 residues. CDR1 is SQVTM and CDR2 is ANQGSEA in the germline V gene. Trimming removed 7 bases from V and 2 bases from J; junction bases left unmatched: 16. The chain's CDR3 is CSATGEGRPPQETQYF. DNA of the CDR3: TGCAGCGCCACCGGGGAGGGCAGACCCCCACAAGAGACCCAGTACTTC. The full variable domain, rest sourced from reference TRBV29-1 and TRBJ2-5, is SAVISQKPSRDICQRGTSLTIQCQVDSQVTMMFWYRQQPGQSLTLIATANQGSEATYESGFVIDKFPISRPNLTFSTLTVSNMSPEDSSIYLCSATGEGRPPQETQYFGPGTRLLVL.

This clonotype occurred many times. The J gene is TRBJ2-5, the V gene TRBV6-2 or TRBV6-3; D remains ambiguous. V was shortened by 2 bases and J by 5 bases, with 12 bases between the two germline ends. The CDR3 is made up of 14 amino acids. Looked up from germline, CDR1 is MNHEY and CDR2 is SVGEGT. CDR3 in amino acids: CASSYPKEGETQYF. The CDR3 bases are TGTGCCAGCAGTTACCCGAAGGAAGGGGAGACCCAGTACTTC.

This clonotype was picked up a small number of times. A junction boundary mismatches the germline segment, possibly from a read error. V usage is TRBV10-3 and J usage is TRBJ2-7; D call uncertain. The CDR3 sequence is 15 residues long. The germline CDR1 and CDR2 sequences are ENHRY and SYGVKD. The CDR3 region is CAIIENVGPPYEQYF. The CDR3 bases are TGTGCCATCATTGAGAATGTGGGTCCCCCCTACGAGCAGTACTTC.

The rearrangement joins TRBV20-1 to TRBJ2-5, with TRBD2 identical over 7 bases. Germline-derived CDR1 and CDR2 are DFQATT and SNEGSKA (reference sequence). The CDR3 has 12 residues. CDR3: CSGEGRSETQYF. The CDR3 bases are TGCAGCGGGGAGGGCAGGAGCGAGACCCAGTACTTC.

This clonotype was seen repeatedly, ten times or more. The chain is built from TRBV18 and TRBJ1-3; maybe TRBD1 (6 bases). V gave up 2 bases and J gave up 1 base, with 9 bases separating them. In germline, CDR1 is KGHSH, CDR2 LQKENI. CDR3 length equals 15 residues. CDR3 residues: CASSPTQGSGNTIYF. The CDR3 DNA reads TGTGCCAGCTCACCAACACAGGGATCTGGAAACACCATATATTTT.

This clonotype came up many times. This chain connects TRBV24-1 to TRBJ2-1; tentative D call: TRBD1 (6 bases). CDR1 KGHDR and CDR2 SFDVKD come from the germline V gene. This CDR3 has 15 amino acids. Trimming shortened V by 5 bases and J by 8 bases, and 18 bases separated the two germline ends. The CDR3 coding sequence is TGTGCCACCAGTGCTACAGGGTTTGTAGGCGATGAGCAGTTCTTC. The encoded protein is CATSATGFVGDEQFF.

By sample share, this clonotype is medium-sized. This rearrangement joins TRBV28 to TRBJ2-6, with D perhaps matching TRBD2 (6 bases). Germline CDR1 MDHEN, CDR2 SYDVKM. This CDR3 has 16 residues. The germline V and J ends were trimmed by 3 bases and 3 bases, with 12 bases remaining between them. CDR3 coding DNA: TGTGCCAGCAGTTTCCACGGACTAAGTGGGGCCAACGTCCTGACTTTC. Residues: CASSFHGLSGANVLTF.

The chain carries TRBV7-3 and TRBJ1-1; no definite D call. The germline V and J ends were trimmed by 2 bases and 6 bases, with 10 bases remaining between them. This CDR3 region has 13 residues. The germline gives CDR1 SGHTA, CDR2 FQGTGA. CDR3 in amino acids: CASSLFQAAEAFF. CDR3 nucleotides: TGTGCCAGCAGCTTATTTCAGGCAGCTGAAGCTTTCTTT.

This clonotype was counted at least ten times. The CDR3 here is CASRSGSPYNEQFF. CDR3 in DNA: TGTGCCAGCAGAAGCGGGAGCCCCTACAATGAGCAGTTCTTC. The chain uses TRBV25-1 and TRBJ2-1, with 8 bases aligning to TRBD2. The CDR3 contains 14 residues. V lost 6 bases, J lost 2 bases, and 3 bases stayed unmatched. The germline V gene has CDR1 MGHDK and CDR2 SYGVNS.